These 19 T cell receptor beta chains were all obtained from the same sample, sequenced in a study of T cells after yellow fever vaccination. TCRdb passed the 5' RACE reads through MiXCR, listing each CDR3 protein once. Of hundreds of thousands of distinct CDR3 sequences in the sample, around an eighth were seen once. This sample comprised PBMCs, obtained on the day of the yellow fever booster vaccination. The source is a man aged 25 to 45 who received the YFV17D yellow fever vaccine.

The V and J genes are TRBV10-3 and TRBJ2-7; no definite D call. CDR1 is ENHRY, CDR2 SYGVKD, per germline. V shed 0 bases and J shed 0 bases, with 12 bases lying between them. This CDR3 contains 16 residues. The CDR3 DNA follows: TGTGCCATCAGTGAGTCGGGCGGCATTCCCTCCTACGAGCAGTACTTC. Translating gives CAISESGGIPSYEQYF.

This clonotype was counted a few times. V gene TRBV20-1 combines with J gene TRBJ2-7; TRBD2 matches at 11 bases. The germline gives CDR1 DFQATT, CDR2 SNEGSKA (reference sequence). There are 15 residues in the CDR3. V shed 5 bases and J 6 bases; nucleotides not matched to a gene: 12. CDR3 residues: CSACTSGSRSCEQYF. In nucleotides, the CDR3 is TGCAGTGCTTGTACTAGCGGGAGCCGGTCATGCGAGCAGTACTTC.

CDR3 amino acids: CASSVDLGVGDNEQFF. For the CDR3, the DNA is TGTGCCAGCAGCGTAGATTTGGGGGTGGGAGACAATGAGCAGTTCTTC. The chain uses TRBV9 and TRBJ2-1; possibly TRBD1 or TRBD2 for D (5 bases each). CDR3 length equals 16 residues. Germline values: CDR1 SGDLS, CDR2 YYNGEE. V lost 0 bases, J lost 5 bases, and 15 bases lay in between.

As regards this clonotype: The junction differs from germline at one of its ends, possibly a read error. This sequence joins TRBV20-1 and TRBJ1-5; 7 nucleotides align to TRBD1. CDR1 DFQATT and CDR2 SNEGSKA come from the germline V gene (reference sequence). The CDR3 is 15 residues long. The CDR3 here is CSARQQGVSNQHQHF. CDR3 coding DNA: TGCAGTGCTAGACAGCAGGGGGTGTCCAATCAGCACCAGCATTTT.

This clonotype turned up a few times. CDR3 sequence (DNA): TGTGCCAGCAGTCCACACCGGGACAGCTACGAGCAGTACTTC. It yields the protein CASSPHRDSYEQYF. This chain connects TRBV27 to TRBJ2-7; 7 nucleotides agree with TRBD1. The CDR3 extends over 14 amino acids. Germline V gene data show CDR1 as MNHEY and CDR2 as SMNVEV (reference sequence). The V gene end was trimmed by 5 bases and the J gene end by 3 bases; junction bases not matched to a gene: 7.

This clonotype was observed a few times. The chain carries TRBV6-1 and TRBJ1-1, with TRBD1 identical over 8 bases. From germline, CDR1 is MNHNS and CDR2 SASEGT. The CDR3 totals 15 residues. V was clipped by 4 bases and J by 1 base; unmatched bases: 5. The CDR3, as DNA: TGTGCCAGCAGTGCCCAGGGGGCTAGGAACACTGAAGCTTTCTTT. It encodes CASSAQGARNTEAFF.

This chain joins TRBV24-1 and TRBJ2-3; D remains unclear. Germline V gene sequence: CDR1 KGHDR, CDR2 SFDVKD. Trimming took off 0 bases at V and 2 bases at J, with 11 bases between the two ends. CDR3 size: 16 residues. CDR3 in amino acids: CATSDLDATDTDTQYF. In nucleotides, the CDR3 is TGTGCCACCAGTGATTTGGACGCCACCGACACAGATACGCAGTATTTT.

J is TRBJ2-2 and V is TRBV11-2; perhaps TRBD2 as D (6 bases). Deletions cut 3 bases from V and 5 bases from J, with 13 bases between. The CDR3 runs to 15 residues. CDR1 and CDR2 from the germline V gene are SGHAT and FQNNGV. CDR3 sequence (DNA): TGTGCCAGCAGCTTCTGGAGGGAAGAGACCGGGGAGCTGTTTTTT. Encoded protein: CASSFWREETGELFF.

This clonotype showed up many times. V usage is TRBV5-1 and J usage is TRBJ2-1; 10 nucleotides line up with TRBD1. The CDR3 loop spans 16 amino acids. V shed 2 bases, J shed 4 bases, and the junction held 6 bases outside the gene matches. From germline, CDR1 is SGHRS and CDR2 YFSETQ. The CDR3 reads CASSFSAGQGYNEQFF. The CDR3, as DNA: TGCGCCAGCAGCTTCAGCGCGGGACAGGGGTACAATGAGCAGTTCTTC.

Only a few counts were recorded for this clonotype. J is TRBJ2-1 and V is TRBV6-5, with unresolved D. Germline V gives CDR1 MNHEY, CDR2 SVGAGI. Trimming removed 6 bases from V and 10 bases from J, with 10 bases in between. This CDR3 spans 11 amino acids. For the CDR3, the DNA is TGTGCCAGCAGATACGCCGGAGAGCAGTTCTTC. As protein: CASRYAGEQFF.

This clonotype was detected a few times. The rearrangement uses TRBV29-1 and TRBJ2-3, with D possibly being TRBD2 (6 bases). Trimming pared 7 bases from V and 6 bases from J, leaving 20 bases between. The CDR3 length is 14 residues. Germline CDR1 reads SQVTM; CDR2 reads ANQGSEA. DNA of the CDR3: TGCAGCGCGCGGGACCCAGGAGTCGTGGATACGCAGTATTTT. Its translation is CSARDPGVVDTQYF.

V usage is TRBV5-1 and J usage is TRBJ1-3; no definite D call. Trimming took off 5 bases at V and 0 bases at J, with 9 bases between the two ends. The CDR3 is made up of 14 amino acids. Germline assignment: CDR1 SGHRS and CDR2 YFSETQ. The CDR3 protein is CASRVSRSGNTIYF. DNA for the CDR3: TGCGCCAGCAGAGTGTCCCGCTCTGGAAACACCATATATTTT.

The rearrangement joins TRBV6-2 or TRBV6-3 to TRBJ2-1, with a tentative D call TRBD2 (6 bases). The CDR3 has 13 amino acids. Germline V lookup: CDR1 MNHEY, CDR2 SVGEGT. V lost 6 bases, J lost 6 bases, and 12 bases lay in between. For the CDR3, the DNA is TGTGCCAGCAGGAGGAGGGCGGGCAATGAGCAGTTCTTC. Protein sequence: CASRRRAGNEQFF.

This chain links TRBV21-1 with TRBJ2-1; the table's D call TRBD1 went unverified against the DNA. TRBV21-1 is listed as a pseudogene. The length of the CDR3 is 16 residues. The CDR3 DNA is TGTGCCAGCAGCGCCGCGGGAGGACAGGGGTGTGATGAGCAGTTCTTC. It specifies CASSAAGGQGCDEQFF.

DNA of the CDR3: TGCAGCGTTGAAGGTCTCGATGGCTACACCTTC. It translates to CSVEGLDGYTF. The gene calls are TRBV29-1 and TRBJ1-2; D gene uncertain. The CDR3 runs to 11 residues. V lost 1 base to trimming and J lost 6 bases, with 6 bases between them. Per the germline V gene, CDR1 is SQVTM and CDR2 is ANQGSEA.

The V call is TRBV11-2, the J call TRBJ2-3, with D possibly TRBD2 on 5 matching bases. Germline V gives CDR1 SGHAT, CDR2 FQNNGV. The CDR3 consists of 15 residues. V gave up 4 bases and J gave up 5 bases, with 16 bases separating them. DNA for the CDR3: TGTGCCAGCAGCTCGAAGCGGAAGAACATAGATACGCAGTATTTT. Translating gives CASSSKRKNIDTQYF.

This clonotype was seen a handful of times. The chain uses TRBV30 and TRBJ1-1, with 7 positions matching TRBD1. The V segment lost 4 bases and the J segment 1 base; nucleotides outside the gene matches: 9. This CDR3 region has 15 residues. Germline loops: CDR1 GTSNPN, CDR2 SVGIG (reference sequence). CDR3 sequence (DNA): TGTGCCTGGATCAAAACGACAGGGCGGAACACTGAAGCTTTCTTT. This translates into CAWIKTTGRNTEAFF.

The rearrangement joins TRBV28 to TRBJ2-1, with TRBD2 matching 7 bases. Trimming took 9 bases from V and 2 from J; bases not matched to a gene: 7. The CDR3 is made up of 14 amino acids. Germline V gives CDR1 MDHEN, CDR2 SYDVKM. CDR3 region: CASTTSVPYNEQFF. The CDR3 region has the DNA TGTGCCAGTACTACTAGCGTTCCCTACAATGAGCAGTTCTTC.

V and J are TRBV6-5 and TRBJ2-3; possible D gene TRBD2, 6 bases. CDR1 is MNHEY, CDR2 SVGAGI, per germline. Trimming shortened V by 4 bases and J by 2 bases, and 13 bases separated the two germline ends. The CDR3 contains 15 residues. CDR3 sequence: CASSSGLSHTDTQYF. CDR3 DNA: TGTGCCAGCAGTTCTGGACTATCTCACACAGATACGCAGTATTTT.